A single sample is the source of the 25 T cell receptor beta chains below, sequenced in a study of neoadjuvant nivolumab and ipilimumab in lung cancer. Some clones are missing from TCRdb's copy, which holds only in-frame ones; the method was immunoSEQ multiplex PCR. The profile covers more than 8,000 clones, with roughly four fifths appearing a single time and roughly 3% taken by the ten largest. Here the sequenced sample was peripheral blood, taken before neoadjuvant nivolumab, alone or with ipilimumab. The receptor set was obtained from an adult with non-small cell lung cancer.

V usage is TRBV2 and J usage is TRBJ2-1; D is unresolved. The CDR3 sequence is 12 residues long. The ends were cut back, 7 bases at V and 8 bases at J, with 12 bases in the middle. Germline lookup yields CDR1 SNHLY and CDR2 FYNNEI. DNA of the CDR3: TGTGCCAGCAAGGGCAGGCGCGATGAGCAGTTCTTC. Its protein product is CASKGRRDEQFF.

Here the CDR3 reads CAIRRGSSGNTIYF. The CDR3 nucleotides read TGTGCCATCAGGAGGGGCAGCTCTGGAAACACCATATATTTT. This chain connects TRBV10-3 to TRBJ1-3, with D maybe TRBD1 (5 bases). The germline V and J ends were trimmed by 6 bases and 0 bases, with 9 bases remaining between them. The CDR3 length is 14 residues. The V gene's germline CDR1 is ENHRY and CDR2 SYGVKD.

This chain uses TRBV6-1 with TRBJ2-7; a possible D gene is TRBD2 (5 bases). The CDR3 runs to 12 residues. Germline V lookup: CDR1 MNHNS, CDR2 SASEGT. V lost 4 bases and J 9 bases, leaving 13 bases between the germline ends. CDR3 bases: TGTGCCAGCAGTGGACCGGACTGGTTGCAGTACTTC. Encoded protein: CASSGPDWLQYF.

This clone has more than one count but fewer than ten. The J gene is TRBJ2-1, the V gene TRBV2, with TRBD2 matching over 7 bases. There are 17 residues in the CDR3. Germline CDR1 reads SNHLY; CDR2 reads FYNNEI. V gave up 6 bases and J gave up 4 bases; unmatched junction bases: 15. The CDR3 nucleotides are TGTGCCAGCAGCCCCCGGGTTAGCGGGCCTCAATACAATGAGCAGTTCTTC. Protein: CASSPRVSGPQYNEQFF.

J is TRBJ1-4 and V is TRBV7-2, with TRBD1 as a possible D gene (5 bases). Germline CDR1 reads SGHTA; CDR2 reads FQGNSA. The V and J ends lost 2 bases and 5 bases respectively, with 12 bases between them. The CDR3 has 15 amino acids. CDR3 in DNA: TGTGCCAGCAGCTTAACCCGACAGAAAAATGAAAAACTGTTTTTT. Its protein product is CASSLTRQKNEKLFF.

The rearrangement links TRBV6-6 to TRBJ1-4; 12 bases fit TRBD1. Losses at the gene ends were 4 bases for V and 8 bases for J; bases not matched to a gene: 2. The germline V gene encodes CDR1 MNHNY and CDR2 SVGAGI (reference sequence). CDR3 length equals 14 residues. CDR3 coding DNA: TGTGCCAGCAGTTGGGGGACAGGGGGCGAAAAACTGTTTTTT. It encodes CASSWGTGGEKLFF.

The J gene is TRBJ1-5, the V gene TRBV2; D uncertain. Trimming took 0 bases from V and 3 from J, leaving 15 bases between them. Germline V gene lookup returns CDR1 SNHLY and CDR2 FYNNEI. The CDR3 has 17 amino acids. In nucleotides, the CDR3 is TGTGCCAGCAGTGAAGCGCTGGGTCAGGCCTCCAATCAGCCCCAGCATTTT. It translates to CASSEALGQASNQPQHF.

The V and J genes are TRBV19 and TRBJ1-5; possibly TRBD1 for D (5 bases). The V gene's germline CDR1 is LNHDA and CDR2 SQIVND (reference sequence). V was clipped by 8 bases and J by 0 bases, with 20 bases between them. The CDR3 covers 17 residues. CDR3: CASHRQGSSFSNQPQHF. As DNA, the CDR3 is TGTGCCAGTCACCGGCAGGGAAGCTCGTTTAGCAATCAGCCCCAGCATTTT.

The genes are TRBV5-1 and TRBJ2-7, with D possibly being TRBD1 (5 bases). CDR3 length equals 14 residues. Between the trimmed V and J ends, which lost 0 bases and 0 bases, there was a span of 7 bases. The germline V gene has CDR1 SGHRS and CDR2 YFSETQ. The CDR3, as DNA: TGCGCCAGCAGCTTGGGGGGCAGCTCCTACGAGCAGTACTTC. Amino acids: CASSLGGSSYEQYF.

The CDR3 nucleotides read TGTGCCAGCAGCTCCTTGACAGTACAAGAGACCCAGTACTTC. Protein: CASSSLTVQETQYF. The chain recombines TRBV7-9 with TRBJ2-5; possibly TRBD1 for D (5 bases). The V end lost 4 bases, the J end lost 2 bases, and 11 bases lay between the germline ends. Germline loops: CDR1 SEHNR, CDR2 FQNEAQ (reference sequence). The length of the CDR3 is 14 residues.

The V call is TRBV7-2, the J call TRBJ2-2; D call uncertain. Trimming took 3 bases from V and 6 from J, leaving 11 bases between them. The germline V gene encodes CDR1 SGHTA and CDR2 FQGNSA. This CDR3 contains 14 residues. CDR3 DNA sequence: TGTGCCAGCAGCTTCAGTAAGGTTCCCGGGGAGCTGTTTTTT. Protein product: CASSFSKVPGELFF. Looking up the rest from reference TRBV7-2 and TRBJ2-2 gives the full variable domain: GAGVSQSPSNKVTEKGKDVELRCDPISGHTALYWYRQSLGQGLEFLIYFQGNSAPDKSGLPSDRFSAERTGGSVSTLTIQRTQQEDSAVYLCASSFSKVPGELFFGEGSRLTVL.

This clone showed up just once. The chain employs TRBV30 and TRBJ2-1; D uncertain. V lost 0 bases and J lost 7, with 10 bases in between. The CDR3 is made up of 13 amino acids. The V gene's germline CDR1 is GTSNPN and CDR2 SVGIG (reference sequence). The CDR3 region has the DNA TGTGCCTGGAGTGTCCCCTCTAGGAATGAGCAGTTCTTC. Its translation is CAWSVPSRNEQFF. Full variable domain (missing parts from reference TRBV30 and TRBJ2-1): SQTIHQWPATLVQPVGSPLSLECTVEGTSNPNLYWYRQAAGRGLQLLFYSVGIGQISSEVPQNLSASRPQDRQFILSSKKLLLSDSGFYLCAWSVPSRNEQFFGPGTRLTVL.

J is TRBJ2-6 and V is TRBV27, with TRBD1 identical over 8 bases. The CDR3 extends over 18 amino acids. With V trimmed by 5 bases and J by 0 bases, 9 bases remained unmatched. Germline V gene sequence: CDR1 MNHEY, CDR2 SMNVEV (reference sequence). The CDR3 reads CASSPSTGEPSGANVLTF. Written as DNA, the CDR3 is TGTGCCAGCAGTCCGTCGACAGGGGAACCCTCTGGGGCCAACGTCCTGACTTTC. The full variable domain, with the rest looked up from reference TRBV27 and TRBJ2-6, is EAQVTQNPRYLITVTGKKLTVTCSQNMNHEYMSWYRQDPGLGLRQIYYSMNVEVTDKGDVPEGYKVSRKEKRNFPLILESPSPNQTSLYFCASSPSTGEPSGANVLTFGAGSRLTVL.

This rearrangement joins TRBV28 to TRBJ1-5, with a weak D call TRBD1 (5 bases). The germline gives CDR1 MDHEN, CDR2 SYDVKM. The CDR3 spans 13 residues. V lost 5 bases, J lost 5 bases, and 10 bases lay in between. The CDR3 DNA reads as TGTGCCAGCAGTCGGGACGGGGATCAGCCCCAGCATTTT. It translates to CASSRDGDQPQHF.

CDR3 DNA: TGTGCTAGTGGTTTCCGTCCTTTTGAGACCCAGTACTTC. Translated: CASGFRPFETQYF. The rearrangement uses TRBV12-5 and TRBJ2-5, with D unclear. V lost 3 bases and J 5 bases, leaving 10 bases between the germline ends. Germline V gives CDR1 LGHNT, CDR2 FRNRAP. This CDR3 spans 13 amino acids. The full variable domain, with the rest looked up from reference TRBV12-5 and TRBJ2-5, is DARVTQTPRHKVTEMGQEVTMRCQPILGHNTVFWYRQTMMQGLELLAYFRNRAPLDDSGMPKDRFSAEMPDATLATLKIQPSEPRDSAVYFCASGFRPFETQYFGPGTRLLVL.

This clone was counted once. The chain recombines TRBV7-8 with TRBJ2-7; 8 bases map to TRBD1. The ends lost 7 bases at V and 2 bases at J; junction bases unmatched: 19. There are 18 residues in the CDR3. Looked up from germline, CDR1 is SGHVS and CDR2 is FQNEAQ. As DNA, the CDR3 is TGTGCCAGCACTCCGAGGGTTCCCGGGACAGGTTCTGCCTACGAGCAGTACTTC. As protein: CASTPRVPGTGSAYEQYF. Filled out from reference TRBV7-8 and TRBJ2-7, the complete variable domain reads GAGVSQSPRYKVAKRGQDVALRCDPISGHVSLFWYQQALGQGPEFLTYFQNEAQLDKSGLPSDRFFAERPEGSVSTLKIQRTQQEDSAVYLCASTPRVPGTGSAYEQYFGPGTRLTVT.

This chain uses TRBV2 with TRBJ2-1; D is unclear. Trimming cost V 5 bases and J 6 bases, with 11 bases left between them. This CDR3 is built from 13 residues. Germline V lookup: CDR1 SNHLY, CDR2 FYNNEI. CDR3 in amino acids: CASSRPPGNEQFF. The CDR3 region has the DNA TGTGCCAGCAGTCGGCCCCCGGGCAATGAGCAGTTCTTC.

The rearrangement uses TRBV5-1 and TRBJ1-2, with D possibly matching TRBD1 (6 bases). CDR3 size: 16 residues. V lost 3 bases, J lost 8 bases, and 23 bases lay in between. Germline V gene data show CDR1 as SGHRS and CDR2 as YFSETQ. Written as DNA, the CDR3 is TGCGCCAGCAGCTCACACTTCGGACAAGGGGGAGGCGGCTACACCTTC. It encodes CASSSHFGQGGGGYTF.

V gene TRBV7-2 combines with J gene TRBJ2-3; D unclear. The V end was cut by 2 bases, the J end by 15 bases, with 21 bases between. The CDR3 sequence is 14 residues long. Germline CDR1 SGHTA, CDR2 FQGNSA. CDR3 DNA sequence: TGTGCCAGCAGCTTATCAGGACCAAACTGGGATTACTATTTT. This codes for CASSLSGPNWDYYF.

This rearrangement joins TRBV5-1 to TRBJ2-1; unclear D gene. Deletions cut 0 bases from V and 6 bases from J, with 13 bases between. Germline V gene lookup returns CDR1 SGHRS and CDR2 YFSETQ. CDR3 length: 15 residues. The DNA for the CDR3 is TGCGCCAGCAGCTTGGCCTGGTCCCCCTCCAATGAGCAGTTCTTC. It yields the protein CASSLAWSPSNEQFF.

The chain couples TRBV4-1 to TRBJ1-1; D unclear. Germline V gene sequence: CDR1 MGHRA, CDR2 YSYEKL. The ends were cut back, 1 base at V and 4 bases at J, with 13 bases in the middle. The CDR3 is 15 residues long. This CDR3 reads CASSQVRDTITEAFF. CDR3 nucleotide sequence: TGCGCCAGCAGCCAAGTCCGAGACACCATCACTGAAGCTTTCTTT.

DNA for the CDR3: TGTGCCAGCAGCCAATTGGTCCGGGTGGGCTATGGCTACACCTTC. Its protein is CASSQLVRVGYGYTF. The chain carries TRBV16 and TRBJ1-2, with unresolved D. The length of the CDR3 is 15 residues. Deletions cut 1 base from V and 4 bases from J, with 13 bases between. In germline, CDR1 is KGHSY, CDR2 FQNENV. Using reference TRBV16 and TRBJ1-2 for the parts outside the CDR3, the full variable domain is GEEVAQTPKHLVRGEGQKAKLYCAPIKGHSYVFWYQQVLKNEFKFLISFQNENVFDETGMPKERFSAKCLPNSPCSLEIQATKLEDSAVYFCASSQLVRVGYGYTFGSGTRLTVV.

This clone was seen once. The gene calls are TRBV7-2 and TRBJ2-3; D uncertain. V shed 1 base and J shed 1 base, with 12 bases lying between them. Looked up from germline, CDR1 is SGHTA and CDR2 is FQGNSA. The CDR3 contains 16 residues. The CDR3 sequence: CASSLVGFARTDTQYF. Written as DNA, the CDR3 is TGTGCCAGCAGCTTAGTCGGATTCGCGCGCACAGATACGCAGTATTTT.

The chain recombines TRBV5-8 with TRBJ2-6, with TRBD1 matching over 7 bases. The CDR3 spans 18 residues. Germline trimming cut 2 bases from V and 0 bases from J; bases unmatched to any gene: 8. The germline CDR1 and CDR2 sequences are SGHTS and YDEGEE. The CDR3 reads CASSFSGTVYSGANVLTF. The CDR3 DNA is TGTGCCAGCAGCTTTTCCGGGACAGTGTACTCTGGGGCCAACGTCCTGACTTTC. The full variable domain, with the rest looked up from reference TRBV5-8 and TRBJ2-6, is EAGVTQSPTHLIKTRGQQATLRCSPISGHTSVYWYQQALGLGLQFLLWYDEGEERNRGNFPPRFSGRQFPNYSSELNVNALELEDSALYLCASSFSGTVYSGANVLTFGAGSRLTVL.

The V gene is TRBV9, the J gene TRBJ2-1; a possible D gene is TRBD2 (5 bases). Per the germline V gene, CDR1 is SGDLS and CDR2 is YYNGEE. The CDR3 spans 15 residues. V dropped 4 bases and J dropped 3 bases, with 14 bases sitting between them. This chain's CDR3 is CASSPGNAFYNEQFF. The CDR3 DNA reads TGTGCCAGCAGCCCCGGGAATGCCTTCTACAATGAGCAGTTCTTC.